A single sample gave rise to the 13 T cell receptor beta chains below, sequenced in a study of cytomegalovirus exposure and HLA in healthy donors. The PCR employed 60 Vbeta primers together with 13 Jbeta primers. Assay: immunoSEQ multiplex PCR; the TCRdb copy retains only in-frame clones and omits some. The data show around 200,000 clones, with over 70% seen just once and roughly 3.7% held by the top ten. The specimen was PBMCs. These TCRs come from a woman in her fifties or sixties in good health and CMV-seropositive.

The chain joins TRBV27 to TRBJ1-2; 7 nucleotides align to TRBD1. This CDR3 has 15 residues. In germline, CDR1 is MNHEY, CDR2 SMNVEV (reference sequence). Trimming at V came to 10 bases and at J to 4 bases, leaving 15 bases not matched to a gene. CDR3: CANDSTGTAVYGYTF. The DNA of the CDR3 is TGTGCCAACGACTCAACCGGGACAGCGGTCTATGGCTACACCTTC.

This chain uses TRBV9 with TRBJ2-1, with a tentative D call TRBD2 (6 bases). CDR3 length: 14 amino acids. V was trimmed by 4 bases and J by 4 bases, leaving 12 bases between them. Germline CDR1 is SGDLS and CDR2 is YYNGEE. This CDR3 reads CASSPGVGYNEQFF. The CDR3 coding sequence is TGTGCCAGCAGCCCGGGGGTAGGGTACAATGAGCAGTTCTTC.

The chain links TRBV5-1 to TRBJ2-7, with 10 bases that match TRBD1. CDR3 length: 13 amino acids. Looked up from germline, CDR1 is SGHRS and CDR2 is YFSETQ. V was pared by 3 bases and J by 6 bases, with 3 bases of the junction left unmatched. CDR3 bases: TGCGCCAGCAGCTCCCGGGACAGGGGCGAGCAGTACTTC. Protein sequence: CASSSRDRGEQYF. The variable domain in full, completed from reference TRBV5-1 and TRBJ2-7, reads KAGVTQTPRYLIKTRGQQVTLSCSPISGHRSVSWYQQTPGQGLQFLFEYFSETQRNKGNFPGRFSGRQFSNSRSEMNVSTLELGDSALYLCASSSRDRGEQYFGPGTRLTVT.

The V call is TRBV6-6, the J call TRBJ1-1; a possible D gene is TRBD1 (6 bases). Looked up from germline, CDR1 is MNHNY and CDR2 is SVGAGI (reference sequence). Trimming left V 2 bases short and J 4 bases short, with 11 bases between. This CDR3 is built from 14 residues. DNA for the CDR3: TGTGCCAGCAGTTACCCAACAGGGAGCACTGAAGCTTTCTTT. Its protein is CASSYPTGSTEAFF.

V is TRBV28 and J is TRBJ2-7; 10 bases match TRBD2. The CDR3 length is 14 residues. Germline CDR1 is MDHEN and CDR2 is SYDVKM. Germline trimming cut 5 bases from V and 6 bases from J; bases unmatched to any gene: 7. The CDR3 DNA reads TGTGCCAGCAGTCCTAGCGGGAGTGGCTCCGAGCAGTACTTC. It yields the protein CASSPSGSGSEQYF.

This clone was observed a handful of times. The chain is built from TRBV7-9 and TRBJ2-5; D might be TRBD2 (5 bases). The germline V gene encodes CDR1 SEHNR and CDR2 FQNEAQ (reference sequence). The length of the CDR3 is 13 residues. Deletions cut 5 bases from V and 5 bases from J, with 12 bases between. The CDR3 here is CASSPRVRETQYF. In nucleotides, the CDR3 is TGTGCCAGCAGCCCGAGGGTCCGGGAGACCCAGTACTTC.

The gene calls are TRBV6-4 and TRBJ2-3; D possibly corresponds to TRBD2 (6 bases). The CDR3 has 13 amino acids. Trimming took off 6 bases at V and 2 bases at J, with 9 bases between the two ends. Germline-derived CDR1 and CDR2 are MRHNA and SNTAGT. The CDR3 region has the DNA TGTGCCAGCAGCGGACTACACACAGATACGCAGTATTTT. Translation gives CASSGLHTDTQYF.

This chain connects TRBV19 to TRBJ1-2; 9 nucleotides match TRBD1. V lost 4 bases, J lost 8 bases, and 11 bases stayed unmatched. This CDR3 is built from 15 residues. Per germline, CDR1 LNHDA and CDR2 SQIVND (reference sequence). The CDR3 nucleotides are TGTGCCAGTAGTACTCAAGGGACAGGGAAGAACGGCTACACCTTC. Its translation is CASSTQGTGKNGYTF.

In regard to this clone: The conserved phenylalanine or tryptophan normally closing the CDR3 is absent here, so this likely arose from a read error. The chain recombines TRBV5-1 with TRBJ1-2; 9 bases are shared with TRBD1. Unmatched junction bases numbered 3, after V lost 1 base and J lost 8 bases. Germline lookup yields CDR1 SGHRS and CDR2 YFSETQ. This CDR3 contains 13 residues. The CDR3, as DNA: TGCGCCAGCAGCTTGACAGGGGGCGGCGGCTACACCGTC. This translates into CASSLTGGGGYTV.

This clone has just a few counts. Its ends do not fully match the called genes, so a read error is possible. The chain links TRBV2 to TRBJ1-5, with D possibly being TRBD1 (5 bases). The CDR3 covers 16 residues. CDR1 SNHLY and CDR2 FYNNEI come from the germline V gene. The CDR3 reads CASSAQGPLSHQPQHF. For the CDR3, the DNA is TGTGCCAGCAGCGCCCAGGGTCCCCTTAGCCATCAGCCCCAGCATTTT.

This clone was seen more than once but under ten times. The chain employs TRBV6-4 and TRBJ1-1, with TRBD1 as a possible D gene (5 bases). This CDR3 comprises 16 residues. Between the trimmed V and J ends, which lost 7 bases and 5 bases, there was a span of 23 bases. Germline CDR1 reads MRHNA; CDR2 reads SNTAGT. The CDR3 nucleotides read TGTGCCAGCACTTTTCGGGAAGGAGGGGCTGGTACTGAAGCTTTCTTT. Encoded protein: CASTFREGGAGTEAFF.

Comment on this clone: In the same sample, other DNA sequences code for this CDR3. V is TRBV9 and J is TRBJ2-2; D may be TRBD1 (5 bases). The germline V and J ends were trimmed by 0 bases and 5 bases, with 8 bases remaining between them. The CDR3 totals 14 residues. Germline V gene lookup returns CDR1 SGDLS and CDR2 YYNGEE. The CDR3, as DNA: TGTGCCAGCAGCGTAGGGGGCTTAACCGGGGAGCTGTTTTTT. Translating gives CASSVGGLTGELFF.

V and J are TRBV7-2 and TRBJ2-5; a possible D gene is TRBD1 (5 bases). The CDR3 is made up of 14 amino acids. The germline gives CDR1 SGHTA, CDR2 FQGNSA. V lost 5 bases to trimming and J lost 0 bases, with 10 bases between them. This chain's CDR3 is CASSLGHNQETQYF. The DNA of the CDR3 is TGTGCCAGCAGCCTCGGACACAACCAAGAGACCCAGTACTTC. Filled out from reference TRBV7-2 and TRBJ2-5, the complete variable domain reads GAGVSQSPSNKVTEKGKDVELRCDPISGHTALYWYRQSLGQGLEFLIYFQGNSAPDKSGLPSDRFSAERTGGSVSTLTIQRTQQEDSAVYLCASSLGHNQETQYFGPGTRLLVL.